This T cell receptor (beta chain) was obtained from a study of cytomegalovirus exposure and HLA in healthy donors. The method was immunoSEQ multiplex PCR; TCRdb's version includes in-frame clones alone and lacks a portion of them. Of some 44,000 clones listed, 92% are singletons. This clone is judged medium-sized (0.01 to 0.1%). The CDR3 contains 12 residues. With 6 bases clipped from V and 4 bases from J, the junction kept 5 bases outside the gene matches. Germline CDR1 reads SQVTM; CDR2 reads ANQGSEA. The J gene is TRBJ1-2, the V gene TRBV29-1, with 7 bases lining up with TRBD1. Source material: PBMCs. This sequence originates from a young man in good health and CMV-seronegative. CDR3 in DNA: TGCAGCGTCCAGACAGGGCCCTATGGCTACACCTTC. Its protein is CSVQTGPYGYTF. Based on the CDR3 plus reference TRBV29-1 and TRBJ1-2, the full variable domain is SAVISQKPSRDICQRGTSLTIQCQVDSQVTMMFWYRQQPGQSLTLIATANQGSEATYESGFVIDKFPISRPNLTFSTLTVSNMSPEDSSIYLCSVQTGPYGYTFGSGTRLTVV.